This T cell receptor beta chain was recovered during a study of blood T cell repertoires in COVID-19. Across the whole study: Specimens from acute and convalescent COVID-19 originated in the United States, Italy and Spain. In each case, the material was cDNA or gDNA derived from T cells, B-cell-depleted T cells, or PBMCs.

The authors' processing: Amplification from reference gene primers served as the basis for estimated nucleated cell counts. Clones were sequenced by immunoSEQ multiplex PCR, and TCRdb holds only the in-frame ones, with some missing. V, J and clone size were drawn from that table, and D and trimming were deduced from the DNA. The sample contains about 73,000 clones, approximately 83% of which appear only once. V trimming: 5 bases; J trimming: 5 bases; junction bases outside the gene matches: 6. The CDR3 is 16 residues long. Germline values: CDR1 MNHEY, CDR2 SVGEGT. Sequences were obtained from peripheral blood. The clonotype originates from a woman in her sixties or seventies with acute or convalescent COVID-19. V and J are TRBV6-2 or TRBV6-3 and TRBJ2-1; TRBD2 matches 13 bases. The CDR3 nucleotides are TGTGCCAGCAGTCTGACTAGCGGGAGGAACCACAATGAGCAGTTCTTC. It encodes CASSLTSGRNHNEQFF.